This record covers a single TCR beta chain. This clonotype has more than one count but fewer than ten. No cognate antigen has been identified for it. It has no much larger one-base neighbor in the sample; base qualities were not kept. Sequencing took place on an Illumina NovaSeq 6000. TCRalpha and TCRbeta cDNA libraries were constructed by 5'RACE with constant-segment primers, with sample barcodes and unique molecular identifiers being introduced. RNA was extracted from every sample with Trizol reagent. The libraries were amplified in two PCR steps, and the second step added a second sample barcode and Illumina TruSeq adapters. Sequencing of the libraries was done on an Illumina NovaSeq, producing 2 x 150 bp paired-end reads. Concerning the study's data processing: With migec v1.2.7, reads were demultiplexed and then collapsed into UMI-guided consensus sequences. Using mixcr v2.1.11, UMI consensuses were aligned to TRA and TRB V and J templates and then assembled into clonotypes. A clonotype was counted as expanded or contracted only when both edgeR and NoisET called the clonotype significant, with the noise models trained on biological replicates. For edgeR calls, a false discovery rate-adjusted p below 0.01 and a log2 fold-change threshold of 1 were applied. As an exploratory analysis of dynamics, PCA with hierarchical clustering was applied to max-normalized trajectories of the 1000 most abundant clonotypes. Each responding clone was given a CD4 or CD8 phenotype based on the CD4+ and CD8+ repertoires, which had been sequenced separately. TCRdb redid the processing of the public reads, applying fastp at Q25 and MiXCR, and retained in-frame beta chains. Rows are unified per CDR3 protein, each entry keeping the most common DNA and genes. In this record, the V and J calls reflect TCRdb's handling and not the investigators' own analysis. This sample lists about 210,000 distinct CDR3 sequences; about 27% were detected once. The top ten clonotypes cover about 10% of the sample.

PBMCs were isolated by Ficoll-Paque density gradient centrifugation. This sample stems from a study of T-cell memory formation after mild COVID-19 (dated by TCRdb to 2020 to 2023). Some background on the complete study: TCR sequence clusters from the two donors were found to be largely donor specific. In a couple of donors, T-cell clones that expanded and contracted after mild COVID-19 were followed by sequencing TCRalpha and TCRbeta repertoires longitudinally. The cohort comprised two young, previously healthy adult volunteers, one female and one male.

The CDR3 sequence holds 15 residues, the cysteine and phenylalanine included. Here the CDR3 DNA is all that survives: 45 bases in frame from base 1. Deletion took 5 bases off V and 0 bases off J, with a span of 11 bases between the germline ends. The investigation overall reported the following: SARS-CoV-2 specificity of the second-wave clones peaking on day 37 was not confirmed. Only a couple of mild cases were covered by the study, and larger cohorts that include severe cases with pre-infection samples were considered necessary. Contracting CD4+ clones were found mainly in CM and EM memory subsets, while CD8+ clones were enriched in EMRA. Some responding clones were detected in pre-infection memory, which suggested that pre-existing cross-reactive memory T cells had joined the SARS-CoV-2 response. Clones that contracted from day 15 to 85 showed balanced CD4/CD8 phenotypes, whereas a second wave of clones that expanded from day 15 to 37 leaned towards CD4+.

The receptor was derived from an adult woman who had mild COVID-19 (a few samples of this study predate the infection). The sample titles of this study are shuffled in the database, so cell type and time point are left out; the donor was told from shared clones. The rearrangement joined TRBV12-3 or TRBV12-4 to TRBJ1-3, with no D gene named confidently. Sequenced: PBMCs or a T cell subset sorted from them (not recorded which). The CDR3 sequence is CASSPPGSSGNTIYF. Here is the DNA: TGTGCCAGCAGTCCCCCAGGCTCCTCTGGAAACACCATATATTTT.